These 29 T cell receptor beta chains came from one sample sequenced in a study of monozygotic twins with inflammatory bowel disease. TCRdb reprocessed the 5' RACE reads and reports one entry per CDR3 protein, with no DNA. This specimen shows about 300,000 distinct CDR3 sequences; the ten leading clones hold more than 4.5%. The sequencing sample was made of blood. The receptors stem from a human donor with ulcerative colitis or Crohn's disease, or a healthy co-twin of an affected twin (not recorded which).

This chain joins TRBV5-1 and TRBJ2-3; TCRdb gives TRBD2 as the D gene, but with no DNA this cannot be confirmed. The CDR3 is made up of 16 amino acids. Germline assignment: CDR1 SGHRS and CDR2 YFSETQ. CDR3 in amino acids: CASSLGALGSTDTQYF.

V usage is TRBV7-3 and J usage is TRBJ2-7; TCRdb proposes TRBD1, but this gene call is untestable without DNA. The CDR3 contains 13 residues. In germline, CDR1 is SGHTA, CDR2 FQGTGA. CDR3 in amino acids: CASSQEPLSEQYF. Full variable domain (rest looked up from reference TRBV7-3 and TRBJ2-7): GAGVSQTPSNKVTEKGKYVELRCDPISGHTALYWYRQSLGQGPEFLIYFQGTGAADDSGLPNDRFFAVRPEGSVSTLKIQRTERGDSAVYLCASSQEPLSEQYFGPGTRLTVT.

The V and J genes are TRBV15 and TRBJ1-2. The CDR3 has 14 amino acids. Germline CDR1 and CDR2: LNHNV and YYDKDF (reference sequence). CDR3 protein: CATSRVDVNYGYTF.

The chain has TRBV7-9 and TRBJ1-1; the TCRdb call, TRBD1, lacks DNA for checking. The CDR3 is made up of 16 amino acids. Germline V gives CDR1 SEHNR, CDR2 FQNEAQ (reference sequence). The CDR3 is CASSFPRGELNTEAFF.

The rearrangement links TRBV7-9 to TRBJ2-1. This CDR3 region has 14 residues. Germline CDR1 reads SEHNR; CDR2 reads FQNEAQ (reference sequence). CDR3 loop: CASSLGPRNNEQFF.

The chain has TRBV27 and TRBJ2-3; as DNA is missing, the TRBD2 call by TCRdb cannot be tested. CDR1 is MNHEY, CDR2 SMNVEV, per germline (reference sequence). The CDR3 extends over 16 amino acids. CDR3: CASSLYLAGTTDTQYF.

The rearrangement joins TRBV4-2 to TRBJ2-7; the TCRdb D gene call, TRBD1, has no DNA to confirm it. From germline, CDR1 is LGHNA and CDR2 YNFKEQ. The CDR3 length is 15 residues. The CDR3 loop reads CASSQDETGGYEQYF.

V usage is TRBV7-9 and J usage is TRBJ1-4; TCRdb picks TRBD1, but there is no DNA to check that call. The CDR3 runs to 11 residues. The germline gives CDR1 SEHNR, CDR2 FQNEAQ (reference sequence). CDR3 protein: CASSRPGKLFF. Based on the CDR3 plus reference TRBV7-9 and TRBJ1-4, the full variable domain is DTGVSQNPRHKITKRGQNVTFRCDPISEHNRLYWYRQTLGQGPEFLTYFQNEAQLEKSRLLSDRFSAERPKGSFSTLEIQRTEQGDSAMYLCASSRPGKLFFGSGTQLSVL.

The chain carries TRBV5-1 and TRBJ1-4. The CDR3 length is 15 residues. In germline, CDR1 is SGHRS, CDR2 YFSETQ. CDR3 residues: CASSSARSTNEKLFF.

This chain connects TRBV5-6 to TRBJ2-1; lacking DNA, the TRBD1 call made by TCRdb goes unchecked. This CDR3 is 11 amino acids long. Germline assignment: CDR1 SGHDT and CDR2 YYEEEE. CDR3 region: CASSFGGEQFF.

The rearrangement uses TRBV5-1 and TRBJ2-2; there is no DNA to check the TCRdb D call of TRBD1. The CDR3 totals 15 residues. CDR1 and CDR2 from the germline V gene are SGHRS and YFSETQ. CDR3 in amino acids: CVSSSQTGNTGELFF.

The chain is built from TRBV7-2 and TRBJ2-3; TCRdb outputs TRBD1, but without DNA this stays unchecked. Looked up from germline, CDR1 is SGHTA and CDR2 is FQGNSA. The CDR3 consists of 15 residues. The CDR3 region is CASSLGTGRKDTQYF.

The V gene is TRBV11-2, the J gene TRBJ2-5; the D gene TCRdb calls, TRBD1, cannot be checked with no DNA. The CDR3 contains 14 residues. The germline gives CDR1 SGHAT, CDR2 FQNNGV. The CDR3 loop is CASSTPRGRETQYF.

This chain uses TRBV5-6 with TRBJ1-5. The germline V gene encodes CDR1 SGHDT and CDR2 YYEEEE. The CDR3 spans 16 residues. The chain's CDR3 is CASSSGTDYSNQPQHF.

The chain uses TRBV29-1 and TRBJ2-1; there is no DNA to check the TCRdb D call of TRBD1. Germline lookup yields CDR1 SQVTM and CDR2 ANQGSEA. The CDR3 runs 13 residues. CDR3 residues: CSVTGRGINEQFF.

The CDR3: CASSHASGSIEQFF. This chain uses TRBV11-3 with TRBJ2-1; TCRdb gives TRBD2 as the D gene, but with no DNA this cannot be confirmed. Germline lookup yields CDR1 SGHNT and CDR2 YENEEA. This CDR3 has 14 amino acids.

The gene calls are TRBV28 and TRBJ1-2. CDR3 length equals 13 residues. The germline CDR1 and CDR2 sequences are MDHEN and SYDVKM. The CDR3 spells CASTLDTNYGYTF.

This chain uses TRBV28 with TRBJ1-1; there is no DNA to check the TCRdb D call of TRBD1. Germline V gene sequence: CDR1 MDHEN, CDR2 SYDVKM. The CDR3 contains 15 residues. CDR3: CASSLALRGNTEAFF. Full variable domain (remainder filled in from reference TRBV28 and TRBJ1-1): DVKVTQSSRYLVKRTGEKVFLECVQDMDHENMFWYRQDPGLGLRLIYFSYDVKMKEKGDIPEGYSVSREKKERFSLILESASTNQTSMYLCASSLALRGNTEAFFGQGTRLTVV.

The CDR3 here is CASSSTEYTIYF. The gene calls are TRBV7-2 and TRBJ1-3. The CDR3 is 12 amino acids. Per germline, CDR1 SGHTA and CDR2 FQGNSA.

The CDR3 sequence is CSGTRTGTYEQYF. This rearrangement joins TRBV29-1 to TRBJ2-7; as DNA is missing, the TRBD1 call by TCRdb cannot be tested. The CDR3 covers 13 residues. Germline V gene data show CDR1 as SQVTM and CDR2 as ANQGSEA.

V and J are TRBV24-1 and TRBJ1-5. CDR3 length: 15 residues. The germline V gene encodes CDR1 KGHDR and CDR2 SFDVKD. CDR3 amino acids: CATSDGRASKRLQHF.

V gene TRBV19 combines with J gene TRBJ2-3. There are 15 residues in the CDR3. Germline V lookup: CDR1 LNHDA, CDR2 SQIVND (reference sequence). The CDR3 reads CASKRGIQITDTQYF.

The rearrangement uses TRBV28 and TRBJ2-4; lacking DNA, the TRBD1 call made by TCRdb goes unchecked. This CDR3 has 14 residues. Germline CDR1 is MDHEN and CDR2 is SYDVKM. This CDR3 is CASRLQGGQNIQYF. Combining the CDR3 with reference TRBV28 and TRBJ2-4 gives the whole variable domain DVKVTQSSRYLVKRTGEKVFLECVQDMDHENMFWYRQDPGLGLRLIYFSYDVKMKEKGDIPEGYSVSREKKERFSLILESASTNQTSMYLCASRLQGGQNIQYFGAGTRLSVL.

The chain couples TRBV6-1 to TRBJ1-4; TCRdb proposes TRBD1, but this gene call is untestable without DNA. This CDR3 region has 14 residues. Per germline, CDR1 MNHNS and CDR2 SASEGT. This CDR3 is CASRGPGSGEKLFF.

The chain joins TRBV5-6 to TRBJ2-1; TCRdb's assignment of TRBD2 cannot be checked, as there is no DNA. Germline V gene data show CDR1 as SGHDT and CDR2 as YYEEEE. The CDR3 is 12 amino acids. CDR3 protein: CASRTWGGEQFF.

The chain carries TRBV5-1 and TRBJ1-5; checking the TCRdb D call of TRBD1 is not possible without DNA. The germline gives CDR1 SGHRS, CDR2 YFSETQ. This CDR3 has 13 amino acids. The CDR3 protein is CASSPTGDQPQHF.

CDR3 sequence reads: CASSLEGLAGDQEQYF. The V call is TRBV7-9, the J call TRBJ2-7; TCRdb designates TRBD2, a call that cannot be tested without DNA. Germline V gene sequence: CDR1 SEHNR, CDR2 FQNEAQ (reference sequence). This CDR3 contains 16 residues.

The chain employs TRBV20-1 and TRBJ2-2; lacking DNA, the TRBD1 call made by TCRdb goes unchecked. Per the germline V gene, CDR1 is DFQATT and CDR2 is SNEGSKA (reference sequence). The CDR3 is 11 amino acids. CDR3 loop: CSAMKDRELFF.

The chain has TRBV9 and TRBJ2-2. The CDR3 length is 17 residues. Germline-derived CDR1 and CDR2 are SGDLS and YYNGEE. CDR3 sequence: CASSVGAASGSTGELFF.